This T cell receptor (beta chain) was documented in a study of shared clonotypes between healthy human individuals. Details on this clone: What it binds is not known.

Terminally differentiated effector memory CD45RA+ cells were left out of the naive CD8 fraction, which was CD45RO-negative and positively selected for CCR7. Sorted-subset replicate PCRs used 200 ng DNA, approximately 33,000 T cell genomes. The method was immunoSEQ multiplex PCR; TCRdb's version includes in-frame clones alone and lacks a portion of them. The data hold more than 2 million clones, with 90% to 95% observed a single time. Overall study results and limits: Clonotypes not shared had lower generation probabilities than those common to all four donors.

Sequencing was performed on naive CD8+ T cells from PBMCs. The receptor was derived from a man aged 18 to 30 in good health. Some clones in this sample may be carry-over from other donors' samples.

CDR3 loop: CASSQDTGHSNTEAFF. The CDR3 DNA reads as TGTGCCAGCAGCCAAGATACGGGACACTCGAACACTGAAGCTTTCTTT. The rearrangement links TRBV14 to TRBJ1-1, with D perhaps matching TRBD1 (6 bases). This CDR3 comprises 16 residues. V lost 0 bases, J lost 1 base, and 12 bases lay in between. Germline V gene sequence: CDR1 SGHDN, CDR2 FVKESK.